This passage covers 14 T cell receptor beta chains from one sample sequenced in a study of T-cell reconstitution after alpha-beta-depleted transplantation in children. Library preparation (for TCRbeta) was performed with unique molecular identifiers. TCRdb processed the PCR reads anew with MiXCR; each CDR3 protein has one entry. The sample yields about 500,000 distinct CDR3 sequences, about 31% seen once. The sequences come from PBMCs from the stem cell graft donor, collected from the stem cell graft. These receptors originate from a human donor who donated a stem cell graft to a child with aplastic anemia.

The CDR3 region is CSVRDRDTYEQYV. The CDR3 nucleotides are TGCAGCGTACGGGACAGAGACACCTACGAGCAGTACGTC. The chain combines TRBV29-1 with TRBJ2-7; 7 positions agree with TRBD1. The CDR3 is 13 residues long. V gave up 6 bases and J gave up 2 bases; unmatched junction bases: 7. The germline V gene encodes CDR1 SQVTM and CDR2 ANQGSEA.

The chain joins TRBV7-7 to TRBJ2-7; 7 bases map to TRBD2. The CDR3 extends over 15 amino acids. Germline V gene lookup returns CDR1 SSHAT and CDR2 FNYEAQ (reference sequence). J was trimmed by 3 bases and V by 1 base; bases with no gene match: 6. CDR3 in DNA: TGTGCCAGCAGCTTAGGGGCGGGAGCGCTCTACGAGCAGTACTTC. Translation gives CASSLGAGALYEQYF.

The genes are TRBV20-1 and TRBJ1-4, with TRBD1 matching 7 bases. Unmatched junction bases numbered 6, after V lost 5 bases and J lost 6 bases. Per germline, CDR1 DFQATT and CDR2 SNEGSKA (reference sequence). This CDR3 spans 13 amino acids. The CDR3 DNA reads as TGCAGTGCTTCCGGGACAGAGGATGAAAAACTGTTTTTT. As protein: CSASGTEDEKLFF.

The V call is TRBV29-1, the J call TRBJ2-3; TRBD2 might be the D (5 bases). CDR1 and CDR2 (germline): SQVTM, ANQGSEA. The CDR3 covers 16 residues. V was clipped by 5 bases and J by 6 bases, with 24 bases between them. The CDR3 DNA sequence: TGCAGCGTTTCGACGTCACTAGTCTCACGCGGGGATACGCAGTATTTT. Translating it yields CSVSTSLVSRGDTQYF.

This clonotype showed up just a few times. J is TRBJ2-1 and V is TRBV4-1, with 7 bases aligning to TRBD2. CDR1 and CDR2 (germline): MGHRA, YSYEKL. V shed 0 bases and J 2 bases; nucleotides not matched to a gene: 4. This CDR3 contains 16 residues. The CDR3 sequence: CASSQDYLAAYNEQFF. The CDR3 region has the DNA TGCGCCAGCAGCCAAGATTACCTAGCGGCCTACAATGAGCAGTTCTTC.

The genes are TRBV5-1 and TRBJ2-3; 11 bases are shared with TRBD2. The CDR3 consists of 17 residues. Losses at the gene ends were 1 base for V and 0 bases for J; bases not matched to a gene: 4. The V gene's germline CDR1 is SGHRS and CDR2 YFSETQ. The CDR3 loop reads CASSLMGLAVSTDTQYF. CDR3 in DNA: TGCGCCAGCAGCTTGATGGGACTAGCGGTGAGCACAGATACGCAGTATTTT.

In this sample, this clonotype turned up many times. As DNA, the CDR3 is TGCGCCAGCAGCTCCTGGACTAGCGGCACAGATACGCAGTATTTT. It translates to CASSSWTSGTDTQYF. The genes are TRBV5-1 and TRBJ2-3; 9 bases agree with TRBD2. After removal of 3 bases from V and 1 base from J, the junction contained 3 bases not matched to a gene. Germline values: CDR1 SGHRS, CDR2 YFSETQ. The CDR3 has 15 residues.

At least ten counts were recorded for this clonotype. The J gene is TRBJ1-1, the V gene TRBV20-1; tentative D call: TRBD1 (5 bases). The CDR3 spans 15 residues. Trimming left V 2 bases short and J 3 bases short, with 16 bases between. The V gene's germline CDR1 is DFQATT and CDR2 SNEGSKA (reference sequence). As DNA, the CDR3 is TGCAGTGCTAGAAATAGGGCAGGGTCGGACACTGAAGCTTTCTTT. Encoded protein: CSARNRAGSDTEAFF.

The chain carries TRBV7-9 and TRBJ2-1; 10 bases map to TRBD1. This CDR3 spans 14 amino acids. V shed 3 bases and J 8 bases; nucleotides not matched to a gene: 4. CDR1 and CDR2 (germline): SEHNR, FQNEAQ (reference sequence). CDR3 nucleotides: TGTGCCAGCAGCTTTGGCGGACAGGGGGATGAGCAGTTCTTC. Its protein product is CASSFGGQGDEQFF.

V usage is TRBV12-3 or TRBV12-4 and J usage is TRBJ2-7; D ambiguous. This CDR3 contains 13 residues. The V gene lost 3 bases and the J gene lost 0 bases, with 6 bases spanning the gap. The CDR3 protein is CASSLRSSYEQYF. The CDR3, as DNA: TGTGCCAGCAGTTTGAGGAGCTCCTACGAGCAGTACTTC.

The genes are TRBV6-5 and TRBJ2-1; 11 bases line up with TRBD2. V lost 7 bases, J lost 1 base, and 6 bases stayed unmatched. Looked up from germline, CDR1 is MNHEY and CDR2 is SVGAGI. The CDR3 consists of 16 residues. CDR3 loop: CASTSGLAASYNEQFF. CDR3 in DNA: TGTGCCAGCACTTCGGGACTAGCGGCTTCCTACAATGAGCAGTTCTTC.

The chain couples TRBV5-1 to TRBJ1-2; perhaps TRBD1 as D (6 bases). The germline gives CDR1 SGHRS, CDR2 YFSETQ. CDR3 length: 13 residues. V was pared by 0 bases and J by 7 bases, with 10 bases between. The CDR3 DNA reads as TGCGCCAGCAGCTTGGACAGGGTAATTGGCTACACCTTC. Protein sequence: CASSLDRVIGYTF.

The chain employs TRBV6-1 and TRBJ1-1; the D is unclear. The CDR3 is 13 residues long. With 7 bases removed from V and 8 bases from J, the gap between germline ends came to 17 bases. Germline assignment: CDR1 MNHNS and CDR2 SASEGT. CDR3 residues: CASTNTPTAEAFF. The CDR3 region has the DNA TGTGCCAGCACCAATACCCCGACCGCGGAAGCTTTCTTT.

CDR3: CASSLESYSRSDTQYF. The CDR3 DNA follows: TGTGCCAGCAGCTTAGAGAGCTACAGCCGGTCAGATACGCAGTATTTT. The V gene is TRBV11-2, the J gene TRBJ2-3; D call uncertain. This CDR3 is 16 amino acids long. The V and J ends lost 0 bases and 4 bases respectively, with 14 bases between them. The germline V gene encodes CDR1 SGHAT and CDR2 FQNNGV.